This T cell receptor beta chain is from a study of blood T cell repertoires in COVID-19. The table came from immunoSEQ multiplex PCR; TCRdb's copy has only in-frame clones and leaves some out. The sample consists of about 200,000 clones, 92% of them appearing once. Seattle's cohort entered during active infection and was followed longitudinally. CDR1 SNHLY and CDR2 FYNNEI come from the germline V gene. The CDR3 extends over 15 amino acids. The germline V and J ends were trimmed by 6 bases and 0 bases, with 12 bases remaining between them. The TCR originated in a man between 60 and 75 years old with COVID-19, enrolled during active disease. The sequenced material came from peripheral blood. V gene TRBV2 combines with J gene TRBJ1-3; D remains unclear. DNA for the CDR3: TGTGCCAGCAGCGTAACAGTGATCTCTGGAAACACCATATATTTT. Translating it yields CASSVTVISGNTIYF.